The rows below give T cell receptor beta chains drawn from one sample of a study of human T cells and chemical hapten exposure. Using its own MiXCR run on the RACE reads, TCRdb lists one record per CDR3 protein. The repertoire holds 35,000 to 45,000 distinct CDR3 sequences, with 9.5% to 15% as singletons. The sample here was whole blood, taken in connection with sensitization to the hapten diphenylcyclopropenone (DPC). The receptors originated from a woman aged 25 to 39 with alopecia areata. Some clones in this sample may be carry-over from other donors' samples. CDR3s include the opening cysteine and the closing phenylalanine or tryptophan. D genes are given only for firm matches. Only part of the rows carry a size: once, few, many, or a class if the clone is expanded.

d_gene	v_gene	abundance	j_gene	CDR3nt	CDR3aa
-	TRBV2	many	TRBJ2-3	TGTGCCAGCAGTGAATACGATACGCAGTATTTT	CASSEYDTQYF
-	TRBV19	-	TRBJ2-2	TGTGCCAGTAGGGGGTGGCAGGGAAACGCCGGGGAGCTGTTTTTT	CASRGWQGNAGELFF
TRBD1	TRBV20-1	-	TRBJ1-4	TGCAGTGCCAAGACAGGGAATAGTCCTAATGAAAAACTGTTTTTT	CSAKTGNSPNEKLFF
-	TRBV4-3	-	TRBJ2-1	TGCGCCAGCAGCCAGGGTAGGCAGCAGTTCTTC	CASSQGRQQFF
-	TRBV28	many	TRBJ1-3	TGTGCCAGCAGCTTACTGGGCGGCTCTGGAAACACCATATATTTT	CASSLLGGSGNTIYF
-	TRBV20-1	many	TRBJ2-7	TGCAGTGCTAGTTTACAGGTTCAGAAAGGGGGTATCTACGAGCAGTACTTC	CSASLQVQKGGIYEQYF
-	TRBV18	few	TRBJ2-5	TGTGCCAGCTCACGACCTGGCAGCGTACAAGAGACCCAGTACTTC	CASSRPGSVQETQYF
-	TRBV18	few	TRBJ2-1	TGTGCCAGCTCACCACCCGGGGGCGGTAACTACAATGAGCAGTTCTTC	CASSPPGGGNYNEQFF
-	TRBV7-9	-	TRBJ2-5	TGTGCCAGCAGCCCGGGTGTTCCAGAGACCCAGTACTTC	CASSPGVPETQYF
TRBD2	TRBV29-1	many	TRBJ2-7	TGCAGCGTTGGGACTAGCTCGTACGAGCAGTACTTC	CSVGTSSYEQYF
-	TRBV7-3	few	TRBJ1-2	TGTGCCAGCAGCTTAACCCCTGGGACTCTCTATGGCTACACCTTC	CASSLTPGTLYGYTF